The source of this T cell receptor beta chain is a study of cytomegalovirus exposure and HLA in healthy donors (dated by TCRdb to 2015 to 2018). Describing the broader study: An earlier analysis of 587 of the donors reported 250 to 350 Gb of sequence data and 95 million to 140 million unique TCR beta sequences obtained from some 200 million T cells. About 5 DR-DQ haplotypes were handled as single units for association and clustering, since linkage in the cohort was strong. A later analysis re-analyzed previously published TCR beta repertoires from 660 or so donors and added high-resolution HLA genotyping to study TCR occurrence patterns. Every repertoire in the discovery cohort had been generated on one and the same sequencing platform. The later analysis used no new phenotypic data to find candidate immune exposures, relying instead on TCR beta sequences and their occurrence across donors. An early release covering more than 500 HLA-typed donors comprised about 300 gigabases of sequencing data and about 90 million unique TCR sequences. HLA typing included class I and class II loci at four-digit resolution. Typing coverage varied by locus: roughly 629-630 donors for A, B, C, DRB1 and DQB1; under 550 for DQA1; around 610 for DPA1; 450 to 480 for DPB1. A later genetic analysis took genome-wide SNP genotypes for about 55% of the roughly 700 donors and used that subset as a discovery cohort. Across 398 genotyped donors of the cohort, an average of approximately 240,000 unique TCR beta nucleotide sequences per donor were sequenced, and 15% to 20% of those sequences were non-productive. To predict cytomegalovirus infection status, the study combined high-throughput TCR immunosequencing, statistical association of individual TCRs with disease status, and machine learning. The study profiled the T cell repertoires of more than 500 subjects by immunosequencing and related them to cytomegalovirus serostatus. In addition to the first cohort of several hundred subjects, a separate validation cohort of 130 or so different subjects was used. To decide whether each TCR beta V gene segment behaved as functional or pseudogenic, an earlier analysis of over 500 of the donors relied on high-throughput TCR beta sequencing. Of the roughly 410 genotyped donors, approximately 80% were placed in the genetic ancestry cluster associated with self-reported Caucasian donors. The study was designed to test whether signatures of past pathogen exposure could be identified by cataloging public T cell receptors. Donor age, sex, ethnicity and CMV serostatus were collected together with the repertoire data.

In regard to this clone: Its binding antigen is unknown. Base quality data are lacking; no much larger clone is found one base away.

Paper-wide results and their limitations: It was suggested by the authors that the approach could potentially be generalized to other disease states and immunological phenotypes. Correlated functional status among segregating V segments might be attributable to linkage disequilibrium, but an unknown experimental factor could not be ruled out. In a later analysis, HLA-associated TCR beta chains showed more clonal expansion and lower generation probabilities than non-associated chains that were equally common. Most TCR sequences were seen in very few donors, while some public TCRs were found in many individuals. Roughly uniform sequencing depth across donors was assumed in presence/absence analyses, although this assumption may not hold. A cluster of highly shared sequence variants was judged likely to represent a technical artifact of the sequencing pipeline. In an earlier analysis of around 600 of the donors, most TCR beta V segments appeared in productive rearrangements about 90% or about 30% of the time, broadly matching IMGT annotations. A later analysis associated 15,000 to 20,000 TCR beta sequences with specific HLA alleles at a false discovery rate of 0.05. The classifier was reported to diagnose cytomegalovirus status with high specificity and sensitivity in both the original cohort and the validation cohort. The study listed 164 TCR beta chains as associated with cytomegalovirus. Because counts were too low, approximately 18 rarely observed V segments, including chromosome 9 orphons, were excluded from the earlier analysis of fewer than 650 of the donors. An association between a missense DCLRE1C variant and V-gene and J-gene trimming of TCR beta chains was found in a later genetic analysis and replicated in an independent cohort. A further reported finding was that TCR beta sequences accurately predicted the HLA-A and HLA-B alleles for most subjects in the first cohort. Because some donors lacked HLA typing at each locus, the association tests relied only on the typed subset. A later genetic analysis reported fewer N-insertions in productive TCRs among donors in an Asian-associated ancestry cluster than the roughly 690-donor mean. When HLA alleles, especially DR and DQ, strongly co-occurred, TCR associations were difficult to assign to individual alleles. A later analysis found that most CMV-associated TCR beta chains appeared HLA-restricted, with HLA associations seemingly driven largely by CMV exposure. According to a later analysis, TCR association rates differed among HLA loci, with DRB1 alleles showing the most associated TCRs and HLA-C alleles showing the fewest. Several of the top co-occurrence clusters appeared to be linked to parvovirus B19, influenza, CMV and Epstein-Barr virus, according to a later analysis. For the cohort, immune exposure information was limited to CMV serostatus. The 87-base-pair reads could not distinguish some IMGT-functional V segments, including TRBV6-2 and TRBV6-3, so those segments were excluded. The cohort was sequenced for TCR beta chains only, and without alpha or paired-chain data the features that could be detected were limited. In vitro tests confirmed that a few of the cytomegalovirus-associated TCR beta chains recognize cytomegalovirus antigens.

The library relied on the immunoSEQ multiplex PCR assay. The multiplex PCR relied on a mix of 60 forward primers for TCR Vbeta segments and 13 reverse primers for TCR Jbeta segments. The CDR3 region of rearranged TCR beta genes was amplified from genomic DNA by a multiplex PCR assay. Amplified TCR beta libraries were sequenced as 87-base-pair reads on the Illumina HiSeq System. Per the source publication's procedure: A later analysis tallied 75 million to 95 million unique TCR beta chains across the roughly 610 repertoires, and roughly 11 million of those chains were shared by two or more donors. To remove PCR and sequencing errors, raw reads were error-corrected and collapsed into unique sequences using a nearest-neighbor algorithm that merged closely related sequences. CDR3 sequences were aligned to IMGT reference sequences to assign V, D and J gene segments. For a sequence to be retained, at least a six-nucleotide match to both a V gene segment and a J gene segment was required. A rearrangement counted as productive if the CDR3 had no stop codons and remained in frame with V and J, and every other rearrangement counted as non-productive. CDR3 was defined by IMGT convention, running from the second conserved V-encoded cysteine to the conserved J-encoded phenylalanine. In an earlier analysis of roughly 580 of the donors, sequences lacking an unambiguous match to a single V gene segment were excluded. An earlier analysis of 450 to 650 of the donors called V segments functional above 56.7% productive rearrangements and segregating when the between-donor standard deviation exceeded 5%. To diagnose cytomegalovirus status from the catalog of TCR beta chain sequences, a statistical classification framework was built. V and J gene assignment, in a later analysis, came from comparing TCR nucleotide sequences with IMGT/GENE-DB human TR gene sequences. A later analysis assigned CDR3 sequences and most-parsimonious VDJ recombination scenarios with the TCRdist pipeline. In a later analysis, every TCR beta chain was defined by the combination of its CDR3 amino acid sequence and its V-gene family, and reads without a unique V-gene family were dropped. As a way to deal with suspected cross-contamination and a sequencing artifact, a later analysis dropped approximately 590 nucleotide sequences that were highly shared and had low generation probability. For each public chain, a later analysis derived a clonal expansion index from normalized ranks of inferred template counts within each repertoire. A later analysis computed generation probabilities with a VDJ recombination model fitted to out-of-frame rearrangements, and checked the results against IGoR. In a later analysis, TCR-TCR, TCR-HLA and TCR-CMV co-occurrence was scored with hypergeometric tests, and a repertoire-size bias correction was applied to TCR pairs. In a later analysis, false discovery rates were estimated by permuting HLA or CMV assignments 20 times. In a later analysis, co-occurring TCRs were grouped using DBSCAN, and TCRdist sequence similarity was added for clustering within HLA-allele-positive subsets. For co-occurrence clustering, repertoires with fewer than 30,000 or more than 120,000 public chains were excluded, along with 4 to 6 repertoires with anomalous nucleotide sharing. Drawn from immuneACCESS, this table holds only the in-frame rearrangements with V and J called that TCRdb kept. Clones are partly lost; checked studies trace under half to an unresolved V gene and leave the rest unexplained. The DNA gave D and trimming, while V, J and clone size come from that table. The table for this sample lists about 140,000 clones; about 80% of them were counted only once. The ten largest clonotypes hold just under 3% of the sample.

V is trimmed back by 1 base and J by 8 bases, and the junction contains 4 bases that no gene match accounts for. Reading the germline V gene gives CDR1 SGHAT and CDR2 FQNNGV. Inclusive of the bounding cysteine and phenylalanine, the CDR3 is 14 residues long. Only CDR3 DNA is held: 42 bases, read in frame from base 1. In total, approximately 690 healthy bone marrow donors made up the cohort. Cohort members were all nominally healthy when sampled, although unrecorded immune exposures were likely present. The donor was CMV seronegative and was included in the group of under 450 seronegative cohort members. Every donor gave a peripheral blood sample, and the peripheral blood mononuclear cells from that sample were used for TCR beta sequencing. Genomic DNA extraction from the blood cell samples was performed with the Qiagen DNeasy Blood Extraction Kit.

The V gene is TRBV11-2 and the J gene is TRBJ1-4, and 7 junction bases match TRBD1. The TCR originated in a female donor in good health and CMV-seronegative. The sample was PBMCs. CDR3 reads: CASSLGTGYEKLFF. The nucleotide sequence reads TGTGCCAGCAGCTTAGGGACAGGATACGAAAAACTGTTTTTT. Here the CDR3 is joined to the reference TRBV11-2 and TRBJ1-4 genes, and the full variable domain is: EAGVAQSPRYKIIEKRQSVAFWCNPISGHATLYWYQQILGQGPKLLIQFQNNGVVDDSQLPKDRFSAERLKGVDSTLKIQPAKLEDSAVYLCASSLGTGYEKLFFGSGTQLSVL.